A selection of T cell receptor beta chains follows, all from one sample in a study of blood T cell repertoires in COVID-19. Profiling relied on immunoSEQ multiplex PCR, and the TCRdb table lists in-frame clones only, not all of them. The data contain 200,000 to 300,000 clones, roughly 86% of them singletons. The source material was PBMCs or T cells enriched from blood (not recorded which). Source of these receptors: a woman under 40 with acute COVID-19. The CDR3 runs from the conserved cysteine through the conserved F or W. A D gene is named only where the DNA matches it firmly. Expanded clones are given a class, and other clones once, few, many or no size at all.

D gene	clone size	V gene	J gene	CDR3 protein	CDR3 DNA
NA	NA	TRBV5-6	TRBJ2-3	CASSYFTTVITDTQYF	TGTGCCAGCAGCTATTTTACGACAGTCATCACAGATACGCAGTATTTT
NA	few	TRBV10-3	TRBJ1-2	CATAPGREDYTF	TGTGCCACCGCCCCCGGAAGGGAGGACTACACCTTC
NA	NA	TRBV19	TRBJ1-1	CASSRGRNTEAFF	TGTGCCAGTAGTCGGGGGAGGAACACTGAAGCTTTCTTT
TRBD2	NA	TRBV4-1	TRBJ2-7	CASSPLAGDYEQYF	TGCGCCAGCAGCCCACTAGCGGGGGACTACGAGCAGTACTTC
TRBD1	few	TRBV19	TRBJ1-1	CASSDRGGTEAFF	TGTGCCAGTAGTGACAGGGGAGGCACTGAAGCTTTCTTT
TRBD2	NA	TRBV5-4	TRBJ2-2	CASSLGLAGGTGELFF	TGTGCCAGCAGCTTGGGACTAGCGGGGGGCACCGGGGAGCTGTTTTTT
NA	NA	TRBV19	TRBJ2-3	CASSTGHSTDTQYF	TGTGCCAGTAGTACGGGACACAGCACAGATACGCAGTATTTT
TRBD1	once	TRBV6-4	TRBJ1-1	CASSPGTENTEAFF	TGTGCCAGCAGTCCCGGGACAGAGAACACTGAAGCTTTCTTT
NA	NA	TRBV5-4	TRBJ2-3	CASSFGQPNTDTQYF	TGTGCCAGCAGCTTTGGACAGCCGAACACAGATACGCAGTATTTT
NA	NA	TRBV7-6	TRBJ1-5	CASSQLLGDQPQHF	TGTGCCAGCAGCCAGCTTCTCGGAGATCAGCCCCAGCATTTT
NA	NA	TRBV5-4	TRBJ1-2	CASSLDGTKYGYTF	TGTGCCAGCAGCTTGGACGGGACAAAGTATGGCTACACCTTC
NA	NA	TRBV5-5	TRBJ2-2	CASLDRGSGELFF	TGTGCCAGCCTTGACAGAGGAAGCGGGGAGCTGTTTTTT
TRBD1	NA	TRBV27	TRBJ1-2	CASSFGGQGIGYTF	TGTGCCAGCAGTTTTGGGGGACAGGGAATTGGCTACACCTTC
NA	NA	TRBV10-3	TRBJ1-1	CAISEPTGMNTEAFF	TGTGCCATCAGTGAGCCGACAGGCATGAACACTGAAGCTTTCTTT
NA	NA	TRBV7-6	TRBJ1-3	CASSLAQGPRNTIYF	TGTGCCAGCAGCTTAGCACAGGGCCCTAGAAACACCATATATTTT
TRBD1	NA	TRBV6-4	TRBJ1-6	CASSEGTENSPLHF	TGTGCCAGCAGTGAAGGGACAGAGAATTCACCCCTCCACTTT
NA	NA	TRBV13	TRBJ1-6	CASSLEQGSDSPLHF	TGTGCCAGCAGCTTAGAGCAGGGGTCGGATTCACCCCTCCACTTT
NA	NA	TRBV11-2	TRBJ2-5	CASSAFPLDSPTKETQYF	TGTGCCAGCAGCGCCTTTCCCCTGGACAGTCCGACAAAAGAGACCCAGTACTTC
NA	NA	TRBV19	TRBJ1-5	CASSIRQENQPQHF	TGTGCCAGTAGTATAAGACAGGAGAATCAGCCCCAGCATTTT
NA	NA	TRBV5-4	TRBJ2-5	CASSLYVSETQYF	TGTGCCAGCAGCTTGTATGTTTCGGAGACCCAGTACTTC
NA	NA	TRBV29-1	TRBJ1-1	CSVDRREATEAFF	TGCAGCGTTGACCGCAGGGAGGCCACTGAAGCTTTCTTT
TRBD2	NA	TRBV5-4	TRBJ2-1	CASSASGGAGRRSYNEQFF	TGTGCCAGCAGCGCTAGCGGGGGGGCCGGGCGTCGGTCCTACAATGAGCAGTTCTTC
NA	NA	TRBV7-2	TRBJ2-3	CASSFGPADTQYF	TGTGCCAGCAGCTTTGGCCCAGCAGATACGCAGTATTTT
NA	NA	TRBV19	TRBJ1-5	CASSPRGEGQPQHF	TGTGCCAGTAGCCCTCGGGGTGAGGGTCAGCCCCAGCATTTT
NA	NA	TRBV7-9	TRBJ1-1	CASSWLGQIEAFF	TGTGCCAGCTCCTGGCTTGGGCAGATTGAAGCTTTCTTT
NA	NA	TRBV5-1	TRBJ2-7	CASSGSSSYEQYF	TGCGCCAGCAGCGGGTCTAGCTCCTACGAGCAGTACTTC
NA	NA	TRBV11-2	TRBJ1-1	CASSLAVRVRGKNTEAFF	TGTGCCAGCAGCTTAGCTGTTAGGGTTCGGGGGAAAAACACTGAAGCTTTCTTT
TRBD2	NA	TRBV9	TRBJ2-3	CASSGETRTSGYTTDTQYF	TGTGCCAGCAGCGGAGAAACTAGGACTAGCGGATATACCACAGATACGCAGTATTTT
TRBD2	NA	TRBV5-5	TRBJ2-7	CASSLGLAGYNEQYF	TGTGCCAGCAGCCTCGGACTAGCGGGGTACAACGAGCAGTACTTC
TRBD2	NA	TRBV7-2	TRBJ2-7	CASSTSGGAYEQYF	TGTGCCAGCAGCACGAGCGGGGGGGCCTACGAGCAGTACTTC
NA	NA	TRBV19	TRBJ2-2	CASKRGSNVGTGELFF	TGTGCCAGTAAAAGGGGAAGTAATGTAGGTACCGGGGAGCTGTTTTTT
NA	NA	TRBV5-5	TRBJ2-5	CASSPGRGQETQYF	TGTGCCAGCAGCCCCGGCCGGGGCCAAGAGACCCAGTACTTC
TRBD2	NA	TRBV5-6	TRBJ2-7	CASSLVGGAENEQYF	TGTGCCAGCAGCTTGGTCGGGGGGGCGGAGAACGAGCAGTACTTC
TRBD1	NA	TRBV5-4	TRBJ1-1	CASSLARGPEAFF	TGTGCCAGCAGCTTAGCCAGGGGGCCTGAAGCTTTCTTT
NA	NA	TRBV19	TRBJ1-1	CASTPNLWGRGKTEAFF	TGTGCCAGTACTCCCAACTTATGGGGCAGGGGAAAGACTGAAGCTTTCTTT
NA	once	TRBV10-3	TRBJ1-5	CAISDSVVGDQPQHF	TGTGCCATCAGTGATAGTGTCGTGGGAGATCAGCCCCAGCATTTT
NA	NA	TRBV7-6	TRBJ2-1	CASSPSQGRRTYNEQFF	TGTGCCAGCAGCCCATCCCAGGGGCGAAGGACCTACAATGAGCAGTTCTTC
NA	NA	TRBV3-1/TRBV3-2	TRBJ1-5	CASSQERSNQPQHF	TGTGCCAGCAGCCAAGAGCGGAGCAATCAGCCCCAGCATTTT
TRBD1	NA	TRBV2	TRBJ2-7	CASREPQGYEQYF	TGTGCCAGCAGGGAACCACAGGGGTACGAGCAGTACTTC
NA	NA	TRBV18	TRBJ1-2	CASSPRQGDGYTF	TGTGCCAGCTCACCACGGCAGGGCGATGGCTACACCTTC
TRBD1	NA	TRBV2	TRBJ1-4	CASRDRALNEKLFF	TGTGCCAGCAGGGACAGGGCCCTAAATGAAAAACTGTTTTTT
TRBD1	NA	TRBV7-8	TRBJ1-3	CASSPQNVYRDRGYSGNTIYF	TGTGCCAGCAGCCCCCAAAACGTATACCGGGACAGGGGCTACTCTGGAAACACCATATATTTT
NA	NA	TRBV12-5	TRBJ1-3	CASGLWGGGNTIYF	TGTGCTAGTGGTTTGTGGGGAGGGGGAAACACCATATATTTT
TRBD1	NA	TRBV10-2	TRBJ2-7	CASIPGQGSYEQYF	TGCGCCAGCATTCCGGGACAGGGATCCTACGAGCAGTACTTC
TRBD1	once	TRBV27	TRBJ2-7	CASSFEDRASYEQYF	TGTGCCAGCAGTTTTGAGGACAGGGCCTCCTACGAGCAGTACTTC
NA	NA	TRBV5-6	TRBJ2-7	CASSLQEEIYEQYF	TGTGCCAGCAGCTTGCAGGAGGAAATCTACGAGCAGTACTTC
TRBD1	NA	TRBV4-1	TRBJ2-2	CASSQPGTGGTGELFF	TGCGCCAGCAGCCAACCCGGGACAGGGGGTACCGGGGAGCTGTTTTTT
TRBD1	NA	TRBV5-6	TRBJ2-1	CASSLEAGGVYNEQFF	TGTGCCAGCAGCTTGGAGGCAGGGGGCGTTTACAATGAGCAGTTCTTC
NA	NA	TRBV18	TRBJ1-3	CASWAGPSGNTIYF	TGTGCCAGCTGGGCTGGTCCCTCTGGAAACACCATATATTTT
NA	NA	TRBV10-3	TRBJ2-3	CAISSTSSVADTQYF	TGTGCCATCAGTTCCACCTCCAGTGTTGCAGATACGCAGTATTTT
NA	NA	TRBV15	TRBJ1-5	CATSRDRAPGPQHF	TGTGCCACCAGCAGAGACAGGGCTCCTGGACCCCAGCATTTT
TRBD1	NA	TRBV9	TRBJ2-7	CASSGTGQGHEQYF	TGTGCCAGCAGCGGAACTGGACAGGGCCACGAGCAGTACTTC
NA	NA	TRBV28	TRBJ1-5	CASRASPRNQPQHF	TGTGCCAGCAGGGCCTCTCCGCGGAATCAGCCCCAGCATTTT